This TCR beta chain was observed in a study of cytomegalovirus exposure and HLA in healthy donors. Only one count was recorded for this clone. CDR1 and CDR2 from the germline V gene are ENHRY and SYGVKD. The CDR3 extends over 15 amino acids. The V and J ends lost 4 bases and 8 bases respectively, with 20 bases between them. The PCR was carried out with 60 Vbeta primers and 13 Jbeta primers. Some clones are missing from TCRdb's copy, which holds only in-frame ones; the method was immunoSEQ multiplex PCR. Counted here are about 100,000 clones, approximately 81% occurring once; the ten biggest clones make up under 5%.

The sequencing sample was made of PBMCs. This clonotype was sampled from a female donor in good health and CMV-seropositive. The rearrangement links TRBV10-3 to TRBJ1-2; D might be TRBD1 (5 bases). The CDR3 DNA sequence: TGTGCCATCAGTGGTTGGGGGGATGCCCAAGCCGGCTACACCTTC. Its translation is CAISGWGDAQAGYTF.